This note documents a single T cell receptor beta chain sequence. The antigen it recognizes is unknown. The read comes to an end 3 residues before the CDR3 does, leaving the germline J gene to fill in the end. The sample comes from a study of T cells in women clearing cervical HPV infection (dated by TCRdb to between 2017 and 2018). Some background on the complete study: The cases were 25 women with histologically confirmed HPV16-related CIN3 or worse, and 2 of those women had invasive cancers. Cases had a median age of approximately 32 years compared with roughly 37 for controls, and baseline characteristics showed no significant differences between the groups. Five blinded duplicates per group were added as quality controls, giving 60 or so samples: about 50 participants and 10 replicates. Among cases, blood sampling came a median of approximately 150 days after lesion detection, with an interquartile range of about 80 to 220 days. Since only a few of the women had HLA typing available, the possibility that HLA type was acting as a confounder could not be ruled out. Case blood was taken at the visit when the lesion was first identified, whereas control blood was taken when infection was no longer detected. Nested within Costa Rica's Guanacaste HPV Natural History Study, an exploratory proof-of-principle case-control study compared TCR repertoires across cervical HPV16 outcomes. The controls were around 26 women whose single incident HPV16 infection cleared within 12 months with no development of precancer or cancer. The parent cohort enrolled around 9,800 women aged 18 or older in Guanacaste, Costa Rica, during about 1992 to 1994 and followed them for roughly seven years. Cases and controls were matched on year of sample collection and on age within five years.

TCR beta CDR3 regions were amplified by multiplex PCR from an average of roughly 1,200 ng genomic DNA per sample using the immunoSEQ assay. To correct primer bias, the assay used a complete synthetic TCR repertoire to set an amplification baseline. The amplicons were sequenced using the Illumina platform. The authors processed their data as follows. Sequence errors were corrected by clustering with frequency ratios and a modified nearest-neighbor algorithm, and the sequences were then analyzed in the immunoSEQ Analyzer using IMGT gene definitions. At each rarefaction depth, TCR richness and evenness were averaged across 20 rarefaction repeats, and any sample with fewer sequences than the depth was left out. Relative abundances of V, D and J genes were compared between groups using Wilcoxon rank sum tests, with FDR correction applied. In the blinded duplicates, the intraclass correlation was less than 97% for TCR richness and averaged around 78% across 66 gene segments. TCRdb took over this immuneACCESS table, retaining in-frame rearrangements with V and J assigned. Such tables are incomplete; in checked studies, under half of the missing clones stem from an unresolved V gene, and the remainder is unexplained. For V, J and clone size, that table is used; D and trimming come from the DNA. The sample table holds about 28,000 clones. Jointly, the top ten make up approximately 8.4% of the sample.

Every participant had a single incident cervical HPV16 infection, and women with prevalent HPV16 infections were excluded. Cervical HPV DNA was detected with MY09/MY11 PCR, and genotyping was done by dot-blot hybridization. Roughly 15 mL of heparinized blood was centrifuged, after which the buffy coat was aliquoted, frozen at -30 degrees C, and then stored at -80 degrees C. QIAGEN kits were used to extract genomic DNA from buffy coat specimens. Trimming takes 2 bases from V and 4 bases from J, and the germline ends sit 12 bases apart. Inclusive of the bounding cysteine and phenylalanine, the CDR3 is 15 residues long. The DNA shown is the part of the CDR3 that was read: 36 bases, in frame from base 1. CDR1 SGHTA and CDR2 FQGNSA are derived from the germline V gene. The investigation overall reported the following: Because of the cross-sectional design, the study could not determine whether the associations came before infection or resulted from infection, and neither effector/memory subsets nor HPV-specific T cells were isolated. Significantly higher TCR repertoire richness was observed in CIN3+ cases than in controls across sequencing depths, whereas no difference in evenness was found. Because the number of T cells in each sample was unknown, differences in richness could reflect differing T-cell content rather than repertoire biology. Random forest classifiers combining richness and V gene abundances distinguished cases from controls with an estimated AUC of more than 0.8. Cases had lower TRBV6-7 relative abundance than controls (about 0.1% versus 0.15%; Bonferroni P = 0.0008).

The rearranged chain carries TRBV7-2 and TRBJ2-1; TRBD2 is a weak D gene call, 5 bases matching. Sequencing input: blood buffy coat. This TCR was sampled from a woman aged 18 to 69 with a cervical HPV16 infection that either progressed to CIN3+ or cleared (not recorded which). CDR3 bases read: TGTGCCAGCAGCTTACGGACGGCGGGTTACAATGAG. Its protein product is CASSLRTAGYNE. The full CDR3 is CASSLRTAGYNEQFF.